The clone carrying this T cell receptor (beta chain) was seen many times. Antigen specificity is unknown. These data are taken from a study of neurological immune-mediated disorders. Per sequencing run, 15-18 subjects together gave over 190 million TCR-beta sequences. TCRdb redid the calling of the 5' RACE reads with MiXCR, one entry per CDR3 protein. The repertoire holds some 46,000 distinct CDR3 sequences, less than 5% seen once, with approximately 5.4% in the top ten. Trimming took 3 bases from V and 6 from J, leaving 11 bases between them. CDR3 size: 12 residues. Germline V gene sequence: CDR1 DFQATT, CDR2 SNEGSKA (reference sequence). Study-level results: The multiple sclerosis repertoire cluster lacked an association with any feature, whether clinical or MRI. None of the CDR3 amino acid sequences found in expanded clones was shared across subjects. This suggests that the TCR-beta repertoires were private in all groups.

V is TRBV20-1 and J is TRBJ1-1; unclear D gene. The TCR sequence derives from a woman aged 55-75 years with multiple sclerosis. The sequenced sample was PBMCs. CDR3 protein: CSASRPPSEAFF. The CDR3 DNA reads TGCAGTGCTAGTAGGCCCCCTTCTGAAGCTTTCTTT.